This paragraph covers one TCR beta chain sequence. Its antigen is as yet unknown. The source of the sample is a study of shared clonotypes between healthy human individuals. Assay used: immunoSEQ multiplex PCR; TCRdb lists only in-frame clones, some missing. The sample lists just over 2,000,000 clones, roughly 94% occurring once. Study results and caveats: The low donor count limited represented genetic and exposure-history diversity.

The CDR3 has 15 residues. Germline-derived CDR1 and CDR2 are SNHLY and FYNNEI. V trimming: 6 bases; J trimming: 6 bases; junction bases outside the gene matches: 9. Adults of Caucasian background living in Nashville, Tennessee made up all donors. A split of CD4+ cells into CD45RA+ naive and CD45RA-negative memory subsets was performed. This chain uses TRBV2 with TRBJ2-7, with 12 bases lining up with TRBD2. This clonotype originated in a young man in good health. Material: naive CD4+ T cells sorted from blood. Subset defined: CD45RA+ positively selected. The CDR3 coding sequence is TGTGCCAGCAGCGCGACTAGCGGGAGTGTAAGCGAGCAGTACTTC. This codes for CASSATSGSVSEQYF.